Below, 13 T cell receptor beta chains from the same sample are listed, as sequenced in a study of identical twins. MiXCR was run by TCRdb on the 5' RACE reads, yielding one entry per CDR3 protein. The sample records about 520,000 distinct CDR3 sequences, about 20% being singletons. This same sample was also taken into another study, of T cells expressing NK-cell markers.

The source material was CD4+ T cells sorted from blood. The origin of the receptors is a woman between 18 and 29 years old in good health.

The chain uses TRBV7-3 and TRBJ2-1, with D possibly being TRBD1 (6 bases). The CDR3 has 14 residues. V lost 3 bases, J lost 4 bases, and 10 bases lay in between. Per germline, CDR1 SGHTA and CDR2 FQGTGA. Here the CDR3 reads CASSLQGRYNEQFF. CDR3 bases: TGTGCCAGCAGCTTGCAGGGGCGATACAATGAGCAGTTCTTC.

The chain has TRBV6-5 and TRBJ2-7; 10 bases map to TRBD2. J was trimmed by 1 base and V by 0 bases; bases with no gene match: 3. The CDR3 is made up of 16 amino acids. Germline V gene data show CDR1 as MNHEY and CDR2 as SVGAGI. In DNA, the CDR3 is TGTGCCAGCAGTTACTCCTTAGCGGGGGGATCCTACGAGCAGTACTTC. It encodes CASSYSLAGGSYEQYF.

This clonotype was detected a few times. The CDR3 bases are TGTGCCAGCTGGAGGGCTTCTAACACTGAAGCTTTCTTT. It translates to CASWRASNTEAFF. The V gene is TRBV6-1, the J gene TRBJ1-1; D remains ambiguous. The CDR3 totals 13 residues. Germline CDR1 and CDR2: MNHNS and SASEGT. V was cut by 8 bases and J by 2 bases, with 12 bases left in between.

The chain recombines TRBV12-3 or TRBV12-4 with TRBJ1-1; weak D call: TRBD1 (5 bases). The CDR3 extends over 13 amino acids. V lost 2 bases and J lost 5, with 9 bases in between. CDR3 protein: CASSLSWGTEAFF. The CDR3 DNA follows: TGTGCCAGCAGTTTATCATGGGGGACTGAAGCTTTCTTT.

This clonotype was observed a few times. V gene TRBV5-1 combines with J gene TRBJ2-2, with 7 bases fitting TRBD2. Germline CDR1 SGHRS, CDR2 YFSETQ. This CDR3 has 15 amino acids. V was pared by 5 bases and J by 5 bases, with 9 bases of the junction left unmatched. The CDR3 is CASRGDSGLTGELFF. CDR3 bases: TGCGCCAGCAGAGGGGATAGCGGGCTTACCGGGGAGCTGTTTTTT.

V usage is TRBV12-5 and J usage is TRBJ2-7, with D possibly being TRBD2 (6 bases). There are 15 residues in the CDR3. V was cut by 2 bases and J by 2 bases, with 13 bases left in between. From germline, CDR1 is LGHNT and CDR2 FRNRAP. CDR3 DNA sequence: TGTGCTAGTGGTTTGTCCCCCACTAGCCCCTACGAGCAGTACTTC. Its protein product is CASGLSPTSPYEQYF. The full variable domain, in which reference TRBV12-5 and TRBJ2-7 provide the parts outside the CDR3, is DARVTQTPRHKVTEMGQEVTMRCQPILGHNTVFWYRQTMMQGLELLAYFRNRAPLDDSGMPKDRFSAEMPDATLATLKIQPSEPRDSAVYFCASGLSPTSPYEQYFGPGTRLTVT.

Written as DNA, the CDR3 is TGTGCCAGCAGCCCCTCCGGATGGGGAAGCATTCAGTACTTC. This codes for CASSPSGWGSIQYF. The V and J genes are TRBV11-2 and TRBJ2-4; unclear D gene. The CDR3 has 14 residues. The germline V and J ends were trimmed by 5 bases and 9 bases, with 17 bases remaining between them. CDR1 is SGHAT and CDR2 is FQNNGV in the germline V gene.

The chain is built from TRBV20-1 and TRBJ2-7; 8 nucleotides line up with TRBD2. The germline CDR1 and CDR2 sequences are DFQATT and SNEGSKA (reference sequence). With V trimmed by 6 bases and J by 2 bases, 6 bases remained unmatched. The CDR3 contains 13 residues. The CDR3 DNA reads as TGCAGTGCAGAGAGCGGGAGCGCCTACGAGCAGTACTTC. Residues: CSAESGSAYEQYF.

The V and J genes are TRBV5-1 and TRBJ2-5, with TRBD2 matching over 8 bases. Germline V lookup: CDR1 SGHRS, CDR2 YFSETQ. V was pared by 4 bases and J by 1 base, with 6 bases of the junction left unmatched. This CDR3 is 15 amino acids long. The CDR3 here is CASSAGAGAQETQYF. In DNA form, the CDR3 reads TGCGCCAGCAGCGCGGGAGCGGGGGCCCAAGAGACCCAGTACTTC.

This chain uses TRBV12-3 or TRBV12-4 with TRBJ2-1; TRBD2 agrees at 8 bases. The CDR3 is made up of 17 amino acids. The J segment lost 5 bases and the V segment lost 4 bases, leaving 13 bases of the junction unmatched. The CDR3, as DNA: TGTGCCAGCAGTTCTGGTAGCGGGGTGGAGCTTAACAATGAGCAGTTCTTC. Amino acids: CASSSGSGVELNNEQFF.

The chain carries TRBV6-5 and TRBJ2-1; the match to TRBD2 covers 9 bases. The germline CDR1 and CDR2 sequences are MNHEY and SVGAGI. V was pared by 0 bases and J by 5 bases, with 14 bases of the junction left unmatched. The CDR3 consists of 19 residues. The CDR3 nucleotides are TGTGCCAGCAGTTACTCGCCCCTAGCGGGGTTAGTGGGGAACAATGAGCAGTTCTTC. It encodes CASSYSPLAGLVGNNEQFF.

This rearrangement joins TRBV5-4 to TRBJ2-1; 7 nucleotides line up with TRBD2. The CDR3 has 14 amino acids. With 2 bases clipped from V and 8 bases from J, the junction kept 7 bases outside the gene matches. The germline CDR1 and CDR2 sequences are SGHNT and YYREEE (reference sequence). The CDR3 is CASSFRLALDEQFF. The CDR3 DNA follows: TGTGCCAGCAGCTTTCGACTAGCTCTGGATGAGCAGTTCTTC.

The gene calls are TRBV18 and TRBJ1-2; 10 nucleotides align to TRBD1. V was pared by 1 base and J by 7 bases, with 18 bases of the junction left unmatched. The germline CDR1 and CDR2 sequences are KGHSH and LQKENI. The CDR3 runs to 19 residues. CDR3 amino acids: CASSPLAGTGARVDSGYTF. As DNA, the CDR3 is TGTGCCAGCTCACCACTGGCCGGGACAGGGGCGCGCGTTGACTCTGGCTACACCTTC.